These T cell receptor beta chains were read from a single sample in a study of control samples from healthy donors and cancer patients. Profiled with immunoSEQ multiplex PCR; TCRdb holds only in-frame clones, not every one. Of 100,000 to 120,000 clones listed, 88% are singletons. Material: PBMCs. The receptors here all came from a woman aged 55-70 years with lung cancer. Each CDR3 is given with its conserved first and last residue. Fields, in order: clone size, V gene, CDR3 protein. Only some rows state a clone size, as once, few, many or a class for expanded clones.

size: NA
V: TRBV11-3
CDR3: CASSLTDGMYEQYF

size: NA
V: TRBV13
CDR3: CASSLGQGSHEQYF

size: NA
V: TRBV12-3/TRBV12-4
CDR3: CASSFDTEAFF

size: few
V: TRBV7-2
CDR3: CASSLAASGGYNEQFF

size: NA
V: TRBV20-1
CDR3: CSAGSQETQYF

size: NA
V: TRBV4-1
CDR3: CASAALGQGRTEAFF

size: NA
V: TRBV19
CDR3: CASSIGAGEVLEQFF

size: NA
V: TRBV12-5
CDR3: CASGFGGATEAFF

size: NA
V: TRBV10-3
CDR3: CAISDGPGNTIYF

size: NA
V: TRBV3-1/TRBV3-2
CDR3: CASSPRGYGDEQYF

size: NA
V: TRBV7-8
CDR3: CASSLLRAAETQYF

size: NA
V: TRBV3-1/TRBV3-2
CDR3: CASSQDRNFNEQFF

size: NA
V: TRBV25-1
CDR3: CASSSPLYGYTF